The 8 T cell receptor beta chains below were found in one sample sequenced in a study of vaccination effects on CD4 cells after COVID-19. These TCRs' antigens remain unknown. Antigen-specific CD4+ T cells expanded by the ViraFEST assay with viral peptide pools were then sequenced. Culture proceeded for 10 days, and CD4+ T cells were then isolated. Everyone in the study got two shots of either the BNT162b2 or mRNA-1273 vaccine. The data were produced by immunoSEQ multiplex PCR, yet TCRdb's version contains in-frame clones alone and is incomplete. The sample shows more than 40,000 clones, 74% of them seen only once. This specimen consisted of CD4+ T cells from PBMCs cultured with HCoV-OC43 spike peptides, obtained after COVID-19 vaccination. Subset here: HCoV-OC43 spike overlapping peptide pool stimulation. These receptors were collected from a human donor who received a COVID-19 vaccine.

The gene calls are TRBV5-5 and TRBJ2-3, with no clear D. Trimming stripped 4 bases from V and 3 bases from J, with 6 bases between. This CDR3 contains 12 residues. Germline V gene data show CDR1 as SGHKS and CDR2 as YYEKEE (reference sequence). CDR3 region: CASSPITDTQYF. The CDR3 DNA reads as TGTGCCAGCAGCCCAATAACAGATACGCAGTATTTT.

V gene TRBV11-2 combines with J gene TRBJ2-1; TRBD2 agrees at 8 bases. Germline trimming cut 5 bases from V and 10 bases from J; bases unmatched to any gene: 16. This CDR3 region has 16 residues. The V gene's germline CDR1 is SGHAT and CDR2 FQNNGV. The CDR3, as DNA: TGTGCCAGCAGCAACGTCGGACTAGCATCCCCGGGCGAGCAGTTCTTC. Its protein is CASSNVGLASPGEQFF. The variable domain in full, completed from reference TRBV11-2 and TRBJ2-1, reads EAGVAQSPRYKIIEKRQSVAFWCNPISGHATLYWYQQILGQGPKLLIQFQNNGVVDDSQLPKDRFSAERLKGVDSTLKIQPAKLEDSAVYLCASSNVGLASPGEQFFGPGTRLTVL.

This chain joins TRBV6-6 and TRBJ1-2, with D hard to call. The CDR3 has 15 residues. Germline V gene data show CDR1 as MNHNY and CDR2 as SVGAGI (reference sequence). Between the trimmed V and J ends, which lost 0 bases and 1 base, there was a span of 9 bases. The CDR3 loop reads CASSYSSSRNYGYTF. CDR3 DNA sequence: TGTGCCAGCAGTTACTCCTCCAGCCGTAACTATGGCTACACCTTC.

V usage is TRBV5-1 and J usage is TRBJ1-1; the match to TRBD1 covers 7 bases. The CDR3 spans 12 residues. V lost 4 bases, J lost 5 bases, and 2 bases stayed unmatched. In germline, CDR1 is SGHRS, CDR2 YFSETQ. CDR3 nucleotide sequence: TGCGCCAGCAGCCACAGGGGAACTGAAGCTTTCTTT. This gives the protein CASSHRGTEAFF.

This chain links TRBV19 with TRBJ1-1; a possible D gene is TRBD1 (6 bases). Germline V gene lookup returns CDR1 LNHDA and CDR2 SQIVND (reference sequence). CDR3 length: 14 amino acids. V shed 10 bases and J shed 3 bases, with 18 bases lying between them. This chain's CDR3 is CATRGRGADTEAFF. The CDR3 nucleotides read TGTGCCACACGAGGTCGGGGGGCGGACACTGAAGCTTTCTTT.

This clone has only a few counts. This chain connects TRBV29-1 to TRBJ1-1, with D perhaps TRBD1 (6 bases). Trimming left V 6 bases short and J 0 bases short, with 11 bases between. CDR1 is SQVTM and CDR2 is ANQGSEA in the germline V gene. The CDR3 length is 13 residues. The chain's CDR3 is CSVAGVMNTEAFF. The DNA of the CDR3 is TGCAGCGTCGCAGGGGTCATGAACACTGAAGCTTTCTTT.

The gene calls are TRBV18 and TRBJ2-7; TRBD1 matches at 7 bases. V gave up 3 bases and J gave up 0 bases; unmatched junction bases: 8. The CDR3 has 16 amino acids. Germline lookup yields CDR1 KGHSH and CDR2 LQKENI. The CDR3 loop is CASSPYQQGSSYEQYF. The CDR3 nucleotides read TGTGCCAGCTCACCCTATCAACAGGGGAGCTCCTACGAGCAGTACTTC.

This clone was detected a few times. The chain carries TRBV18 and TRBJ2-7; D gene unclear. CDR1 is KGHSH and CDR2 is LQKENI in the germline V gene. Deletions cut 3 bases from V and 9 bases from J, with 18 bases between. The CDR3 totals 14 residues. For the CDR3, the DNA is TGTGCCAGCTCACCCGGTGGCGGAAACGGCGGGCAGTACTTC. Amino acid sequence: CASSPGGGNGGQYF.